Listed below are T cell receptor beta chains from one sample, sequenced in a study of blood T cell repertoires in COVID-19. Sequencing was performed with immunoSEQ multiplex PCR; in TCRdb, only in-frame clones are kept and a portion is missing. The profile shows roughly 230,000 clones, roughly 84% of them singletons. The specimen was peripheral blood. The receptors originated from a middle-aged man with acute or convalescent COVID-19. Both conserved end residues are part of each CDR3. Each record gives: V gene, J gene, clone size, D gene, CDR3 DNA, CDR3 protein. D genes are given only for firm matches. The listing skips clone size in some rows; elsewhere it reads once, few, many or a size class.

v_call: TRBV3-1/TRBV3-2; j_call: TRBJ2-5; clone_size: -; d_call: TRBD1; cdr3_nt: TGTGCCAGCAGCCAAGGAACAGGGGCCCTACCAGAGACCCAGTACTTC; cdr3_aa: CASSQGTGALPETQYF
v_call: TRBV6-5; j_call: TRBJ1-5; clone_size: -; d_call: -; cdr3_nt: TGTGCCAGCAGTTTCAGTGATAGCAATCAGCCCCAGCATTTT; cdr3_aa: CASSFSDSNQPQHF
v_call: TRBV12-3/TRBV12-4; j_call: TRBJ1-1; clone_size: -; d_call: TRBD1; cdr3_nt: TGTGCCAGCAGTGTCGAGGGACAGGGGGCGATCTTT; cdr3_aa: CASSVEGQGAIF
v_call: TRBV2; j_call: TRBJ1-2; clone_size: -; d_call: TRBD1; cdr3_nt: TGTGCCAGCAGTGAAGCGCGACAGGGGTTCTATGGCTACACCTTC; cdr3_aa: CASSEARQGFYGYTF
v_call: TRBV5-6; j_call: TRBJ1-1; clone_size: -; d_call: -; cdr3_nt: TGTGCCAGCAGCACCGGATCCGGCAGGGCATACGCTGAAGCTTTCTTT; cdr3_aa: CASSTGSGRAYAEAFF
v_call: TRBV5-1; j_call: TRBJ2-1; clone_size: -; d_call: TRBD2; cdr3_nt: TGCGCCAGCAGCTTGTGGACTAGCGGGGCAAATGAGCAGTTCTTC; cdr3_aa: CASSLWTSGANEQFF
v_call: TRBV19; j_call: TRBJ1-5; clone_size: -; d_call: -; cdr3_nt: TGTGCCAGTAGTATTAGACAGGGCAATCAGCCCCAGCATTTT; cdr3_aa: CASSIRQGNQPQHF
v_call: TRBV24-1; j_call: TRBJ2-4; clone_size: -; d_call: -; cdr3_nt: TGTGCCACCAGTGATGAGGAGATTCAGTACTTC; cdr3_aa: CATSDEEIQYF
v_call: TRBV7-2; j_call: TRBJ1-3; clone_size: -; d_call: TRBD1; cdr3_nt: TGTGCCAGCAGCCTCGGACAGGGGACTACTTTAGGAAACACCATATATTTT; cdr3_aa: CASSLGQGTTLGNTIYF
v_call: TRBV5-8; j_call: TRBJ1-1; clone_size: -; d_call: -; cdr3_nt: TGTGCCAGCAGCCCAGTCACTACCCCAGCTTTCTTT; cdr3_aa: CASSPVTTPAFF
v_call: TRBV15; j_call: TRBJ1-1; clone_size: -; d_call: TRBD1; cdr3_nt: TGTGCCACCAGCAGGGACAGGGAGTCAACTGAAGCTTTCTTT; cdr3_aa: CATSRDRESTEAFF
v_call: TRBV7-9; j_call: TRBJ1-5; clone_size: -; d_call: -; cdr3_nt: TGTGCCAGCAGCAACGGGAACCCCAATCAGCCCCAGCATTTT; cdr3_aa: CASSNGNPNQPQHF
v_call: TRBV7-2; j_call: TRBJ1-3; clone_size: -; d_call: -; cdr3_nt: TGTGCCAGCAGCTTAGGACGGGGGACTCCTGGAAACACCATATATTTT; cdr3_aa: CASSLGRGTPGNTIYF
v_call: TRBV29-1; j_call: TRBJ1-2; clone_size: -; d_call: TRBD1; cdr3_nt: TGCAGCGCACTGGGGACAGGGGACTACTATGGCTACACCTTC; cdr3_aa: CSALGTGDYYGYTF
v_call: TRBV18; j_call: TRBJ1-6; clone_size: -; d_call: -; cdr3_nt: TGTGCCAGCTCAAACCTGGGGCAGAATAATTCACCCCTCCACTTT; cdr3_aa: CASSNLGQNNSPLHF
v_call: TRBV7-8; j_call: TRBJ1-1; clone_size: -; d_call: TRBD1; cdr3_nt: TGTGCCAGCAGTCGGGACAGGAACACTGAAGCTTTCTTT; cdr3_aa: CASSRDRNTEAFF
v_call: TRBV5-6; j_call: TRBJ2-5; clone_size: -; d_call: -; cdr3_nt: TGTGCCAGCAGCCCCCCGCCTAGTTTTTCTTTTCAAGAGACCCAGTACTTC; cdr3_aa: CASSPPPSFSFQETQYF
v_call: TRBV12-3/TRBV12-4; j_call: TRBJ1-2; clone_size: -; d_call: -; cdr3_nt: TGTGCCAGCAGGAACAGACGGGCGGGGGGCTACACCTTC; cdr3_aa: CASRNRRAGGYTF
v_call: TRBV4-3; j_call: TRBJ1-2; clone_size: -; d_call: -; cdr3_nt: TGCGCCAGCAGCCAAGCCTGGGACTTCTATGGCTACACCTTC; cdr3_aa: CASSQAWDFYGYTF
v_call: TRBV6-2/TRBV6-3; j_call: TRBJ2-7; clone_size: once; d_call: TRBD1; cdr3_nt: TGTGCCAGCAGCCCCGGGACAGGGAACATCTACGAGCAGTACTTC; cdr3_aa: CASSPGTGNIYEQYF
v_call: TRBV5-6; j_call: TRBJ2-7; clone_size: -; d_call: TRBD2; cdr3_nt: TGTGCCAGCACCCTTGCTACTAGCGGGGGGCAGTACGAGCAGTACTTC; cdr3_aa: CASTLATSGGQYEQYF
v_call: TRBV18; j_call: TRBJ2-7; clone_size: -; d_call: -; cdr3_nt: TGTGCCAGCTCCCCAACGGCGGGTTACGAGCAGTACTTC; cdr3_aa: CASSPTAGYEQYF
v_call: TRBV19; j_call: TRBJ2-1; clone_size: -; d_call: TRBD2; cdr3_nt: TGTGCCAGTAGTATAGATCTCCGGAGCGGGGGGGCACCGGGCAATGAGCAGTTCTTC; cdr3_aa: CASSIDLRSGGAPGNEQFF
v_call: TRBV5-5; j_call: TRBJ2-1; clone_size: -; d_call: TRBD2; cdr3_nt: TGTGCCAGCAGCTTGGCCATAACAAGCGGGGGCTACAATGAGCAGTTCTTC; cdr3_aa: CASSLAITSGGYNEQFF
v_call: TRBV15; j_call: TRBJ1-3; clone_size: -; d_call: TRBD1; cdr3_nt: TGTGCCACCAGCAGAGATAGCGGACGAACCGGGACAGCAACTGGAAACACCATATATTTT; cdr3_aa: CATSRDSGRTGTATGNTIYF
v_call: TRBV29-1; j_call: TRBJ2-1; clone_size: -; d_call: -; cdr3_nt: TGCAGCGTCGACTCTAGCCCCCAAGGGAATGAGCAGTTCTTC; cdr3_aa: CSVDSSPQGNEQFF
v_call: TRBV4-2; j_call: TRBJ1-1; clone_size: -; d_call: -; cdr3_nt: TGTGCCAGCAGCCAAGCCGCAAACGCGGGCACTGAAGCTTTCTTT; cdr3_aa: CASSQAANAGTEAFF